This T cell receptor (beta chain) appears in the sequencing data of a study of response to subunit inactivated influenza vaccine. TCRdb redid the calling of the RT-PCR reads with MiXCR, one entry per CDR3 protein. Of around 580,000 distinct CDR3 sequences listed, 12% were seen once; the top ten hold 10% to 13%. Only a few counts were recorded for this clonotype. V dropped 6 bases and J dropped 4; count of bases not matched to a gene: 10. The length of the CDR3 is 18 residues. CDR1 and CDR2 (germline): SGHAT, FQNNGV. The sample in question was PBMCs from blood, obtained on the day of vaccination. The receptor's source is a man aged 45-65 years who received an inactivated influenza vaccine. This chain uses TRBV11-2 with TRBJ2-1, with 15 bases fitting TRBD2. CDR3 in DNA: TGTGCCAGCAGTTCGACCGGGACTAGCGGGAGGTGGTACAATGAGCAGTTCTTC. This translates into CASSSTGTSGRWYNEQFF.